Below are 2 T cell receptor beta chains sequenced from a single sample in a study of blood T cells in healthy people across ages. Alongside a J-beta primer mix, a sample-barcoded 5' primer served in a second PCR lasting 7 to 11 cycles. TCRdb recomputed calls from the 5' RACE reads with MiXCR, one row per CDR3 protein. The table records hundreds of thousands of distinct CDR3 sequences, about 56% of them present only once. Sequencing was done on a sample of blood. These receptor sequences come from a man aged 40-55 years in good health.

The chain joins TRBV5-1 to TRBJ2-2, with 9 bases aligning to TRBD1. Germline trimming cut 2 bases from V and 4 bases from J; bases unmatched to any gene: 6. Germline CDR1 SGHRS, CDR2 YFSETQ. The CDR3 extends over 16 amino acids. CDR3 in DNA: TGCGCCAGCAGCTTTTACAGGGGGCGAGCCACCGGGGAGCTGTTTTTT. Amino acids: CASSFYRGRATGELFF.

The rearrangement joins TRBV4-2 to TRBJ2-2; 11 bases align to TRBD2. V was pared by 1 base and J by 4 bases, with 5 bases of the junction left unmatched. Germline-derived CDR1 and CDR2 are LGHNA and YNFKEQ. This CDR3 contains 17 residues. CDR3 in amino acids: CASSQGTSGSGTGELFF. CDR3 bases: TGTGCCAGCAGCCAAGGTACTAGCGGGAGTGGCACCGGGGAGCTGTTTTTT.